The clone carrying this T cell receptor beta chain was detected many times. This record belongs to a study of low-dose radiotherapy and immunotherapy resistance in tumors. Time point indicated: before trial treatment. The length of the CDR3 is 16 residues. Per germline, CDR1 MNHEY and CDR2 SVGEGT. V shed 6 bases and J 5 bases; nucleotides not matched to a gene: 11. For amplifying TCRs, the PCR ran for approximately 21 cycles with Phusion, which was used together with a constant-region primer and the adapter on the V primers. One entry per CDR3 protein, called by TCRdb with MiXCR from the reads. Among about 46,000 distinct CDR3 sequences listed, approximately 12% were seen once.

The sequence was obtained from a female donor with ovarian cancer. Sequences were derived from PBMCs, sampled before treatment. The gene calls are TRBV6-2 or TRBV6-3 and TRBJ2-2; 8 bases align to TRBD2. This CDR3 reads CASRRLTGGRTGELFF. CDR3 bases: TGTGCCAGCAGGAGACTTACGGGCGGGAGGACCGGGGAGCTGTTTTTT.